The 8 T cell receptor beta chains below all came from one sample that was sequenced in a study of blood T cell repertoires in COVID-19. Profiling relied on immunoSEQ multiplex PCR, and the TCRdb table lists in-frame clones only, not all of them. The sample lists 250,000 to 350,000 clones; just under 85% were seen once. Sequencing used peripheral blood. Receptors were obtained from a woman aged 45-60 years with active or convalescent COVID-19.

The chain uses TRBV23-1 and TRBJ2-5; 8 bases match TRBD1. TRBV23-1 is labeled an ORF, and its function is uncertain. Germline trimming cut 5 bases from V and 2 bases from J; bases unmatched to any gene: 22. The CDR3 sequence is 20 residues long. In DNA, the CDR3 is TGCGCCAGCAGTTTATTACGGACAGGGAGCTGCCCAAACCCTCAAGAGACCCAGTACTTC. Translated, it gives CASSLLRTGSCPNPQETQYF.

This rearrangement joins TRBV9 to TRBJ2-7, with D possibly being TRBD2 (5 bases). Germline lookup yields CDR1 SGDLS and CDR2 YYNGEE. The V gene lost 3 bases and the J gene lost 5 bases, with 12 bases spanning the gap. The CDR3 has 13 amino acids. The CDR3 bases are TGTGCCAGCAGCGCTCCTCGGGGTAACGAGCAGTACTTC. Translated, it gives CASSAPRGNEQYF.

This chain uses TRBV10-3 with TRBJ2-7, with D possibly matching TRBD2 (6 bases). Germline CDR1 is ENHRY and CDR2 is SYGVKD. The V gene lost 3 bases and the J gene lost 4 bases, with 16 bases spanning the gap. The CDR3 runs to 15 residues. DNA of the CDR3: TGTGCCATCAGTGATGGGGGGAGAGTGAGATACGAGCAGTACTTC. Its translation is CAISDGGRVRYEQYF.

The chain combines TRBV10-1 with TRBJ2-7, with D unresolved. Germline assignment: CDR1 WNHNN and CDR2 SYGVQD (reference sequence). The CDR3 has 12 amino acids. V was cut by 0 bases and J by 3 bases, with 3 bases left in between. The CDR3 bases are TGCGCCAGCAGTGAGTCCGGCTACGAGCAGTACTTC. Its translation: CASSESGYEQYF.

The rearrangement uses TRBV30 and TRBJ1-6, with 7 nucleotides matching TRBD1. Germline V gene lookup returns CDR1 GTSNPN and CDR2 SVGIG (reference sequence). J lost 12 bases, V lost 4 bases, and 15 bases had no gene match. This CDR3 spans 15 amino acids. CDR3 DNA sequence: TGTGCCTGGACGGAAACCGGACAGGACCTAAAACCCCTCCACTTT. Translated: CAWTETGQDLKPLHF.

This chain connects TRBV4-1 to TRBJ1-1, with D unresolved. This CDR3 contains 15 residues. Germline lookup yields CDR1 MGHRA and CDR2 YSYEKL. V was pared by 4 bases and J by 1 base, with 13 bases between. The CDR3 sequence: CASSLGTLGNTEAFF. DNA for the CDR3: TGCGCCAGCAGCCTGGGCACGTTGGGGAACACTGAAGCTTTCTTT.

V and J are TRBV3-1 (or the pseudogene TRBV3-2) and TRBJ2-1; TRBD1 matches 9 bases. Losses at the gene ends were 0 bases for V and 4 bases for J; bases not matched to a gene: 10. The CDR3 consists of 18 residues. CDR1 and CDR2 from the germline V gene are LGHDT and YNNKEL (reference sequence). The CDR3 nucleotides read TGTGCCAGCAGCCAAGAGGGGACAGGACAGGGGACATACAATGAGCAGTTCTTC. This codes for CASSQEGTGQGTYNEQFF.

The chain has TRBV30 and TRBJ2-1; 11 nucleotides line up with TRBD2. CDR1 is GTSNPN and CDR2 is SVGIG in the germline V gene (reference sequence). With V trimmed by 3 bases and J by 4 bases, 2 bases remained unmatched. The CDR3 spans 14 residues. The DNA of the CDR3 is TGTGCCTGGAGCGGACTAGCGGGTTACAATGAGCAGTTCTTC. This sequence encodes CAWSGLAGYNEQFF.